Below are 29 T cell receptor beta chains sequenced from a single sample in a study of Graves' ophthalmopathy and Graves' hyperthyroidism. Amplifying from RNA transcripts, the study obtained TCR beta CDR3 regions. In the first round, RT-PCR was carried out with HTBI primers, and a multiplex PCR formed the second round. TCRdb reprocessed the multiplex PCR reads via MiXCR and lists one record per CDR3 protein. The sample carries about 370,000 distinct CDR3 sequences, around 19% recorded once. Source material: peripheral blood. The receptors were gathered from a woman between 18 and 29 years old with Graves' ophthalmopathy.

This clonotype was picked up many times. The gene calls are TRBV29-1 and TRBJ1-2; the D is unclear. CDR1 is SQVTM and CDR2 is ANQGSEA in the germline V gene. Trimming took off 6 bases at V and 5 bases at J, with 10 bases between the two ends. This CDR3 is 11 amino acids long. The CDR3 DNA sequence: TGCAGCGTCCTTATAGTTTATGGCTACACCTTC. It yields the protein CSVLIVYGYTF.

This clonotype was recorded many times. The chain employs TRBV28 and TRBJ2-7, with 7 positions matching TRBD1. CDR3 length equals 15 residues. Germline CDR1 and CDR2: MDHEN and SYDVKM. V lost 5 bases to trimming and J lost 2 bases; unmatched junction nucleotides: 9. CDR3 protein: CASSTSGTDPYEQYF. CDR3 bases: TGTGCCAGCAGTACCTCCGGGACAGACCCCTACGAGCAGTACTTC.

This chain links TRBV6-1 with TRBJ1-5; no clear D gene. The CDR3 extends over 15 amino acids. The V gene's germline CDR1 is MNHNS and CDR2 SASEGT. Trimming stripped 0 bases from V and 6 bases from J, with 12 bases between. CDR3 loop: CASSEALGGAQPQHF. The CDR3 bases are TGTGCCAGCAGTGAAGCGCTGGGAGGTGCTCAGCCCCAGCATTTT.

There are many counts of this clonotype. Here the CDR3 DNA reads TGCGCCAGCAGCCAACAACTCGGGCCAGGAGCGAACACCGGGGAGCTGTTTTTT. It is translated as CASSQQLGPGANTGELFF. The rearrangement links TRBV4-3 to TRBJ2-2; D is ambiguous. Germline CDR1 is LGHNA and CDR2 is YSLEER. The CDR3 runs 18 residues. V was pared by 2 bases and J by 0 bases, with 16 bases between.

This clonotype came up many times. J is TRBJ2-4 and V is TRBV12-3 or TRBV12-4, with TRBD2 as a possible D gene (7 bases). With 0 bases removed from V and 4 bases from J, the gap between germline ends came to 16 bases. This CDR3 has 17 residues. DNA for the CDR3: TGTGCCAGCAGTTTAGCGCTAGGGGGGGGGCTGAAAAACATTCAGTACTTC. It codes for CASSLALGGGLKNIQYF.

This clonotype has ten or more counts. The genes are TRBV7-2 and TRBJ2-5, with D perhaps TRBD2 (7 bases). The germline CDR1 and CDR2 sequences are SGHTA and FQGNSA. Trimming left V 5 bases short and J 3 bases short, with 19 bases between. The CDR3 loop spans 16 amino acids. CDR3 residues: CASSEGGLWGKETQYF. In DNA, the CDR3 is TGTGCCAGCAGCGAGGGGGGGTTATGGGGCAAAGAGACCCAGTACTTC. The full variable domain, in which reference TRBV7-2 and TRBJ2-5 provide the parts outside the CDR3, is GAGVSQSPSNKVTEKGKDVELRCDPISGHTALYWYRQSLGQGLEFLIYFQGNSAPDKSGLPSDRFSAERTGGSVSTLTIQRTQQEDSAVYLCASSEGGLWGKETQYFGPGTRLLVL.

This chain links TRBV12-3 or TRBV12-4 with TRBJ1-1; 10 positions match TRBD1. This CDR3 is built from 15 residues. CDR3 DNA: TGTGGATCCCCGACAGGGGGCAAAATGAACACTGAAGCTTTCTTT. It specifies CGSPTGGKMNTEAFF.

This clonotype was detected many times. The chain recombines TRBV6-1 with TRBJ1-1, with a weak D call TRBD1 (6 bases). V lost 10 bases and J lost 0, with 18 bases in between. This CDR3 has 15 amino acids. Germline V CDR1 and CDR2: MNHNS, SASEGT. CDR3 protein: CATCPRTDMNTEAFF. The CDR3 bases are TGTGCCACGTGCCCCCGGACAGACATGAACACTGAAGCTTTCTTT.

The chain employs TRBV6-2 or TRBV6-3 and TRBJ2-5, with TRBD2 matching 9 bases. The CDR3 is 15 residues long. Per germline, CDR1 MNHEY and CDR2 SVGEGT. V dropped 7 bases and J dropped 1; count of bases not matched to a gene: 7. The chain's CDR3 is CASNPTTSGQETQYF. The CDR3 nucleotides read TGTGCCAGCAACCCCACGACTAGCGGCCAAGAGACCCAGTACTTC.

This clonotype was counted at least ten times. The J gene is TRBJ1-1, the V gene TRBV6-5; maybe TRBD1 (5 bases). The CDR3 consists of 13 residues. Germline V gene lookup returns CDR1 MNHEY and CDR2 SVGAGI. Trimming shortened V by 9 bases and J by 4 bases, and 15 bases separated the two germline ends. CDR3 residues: CASPTERSTEAFF. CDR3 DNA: TGTGCCAGTCCGACAGAGCGGAGCACTGAAGCTTTCTTT.

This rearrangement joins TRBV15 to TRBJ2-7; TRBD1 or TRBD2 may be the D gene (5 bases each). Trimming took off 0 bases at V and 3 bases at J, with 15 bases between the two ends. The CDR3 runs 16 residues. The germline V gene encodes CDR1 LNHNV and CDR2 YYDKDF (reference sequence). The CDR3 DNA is TGTGCCACCAGCAGAGATCTAGGGCCGAGGGGCTACGAGCAGTACTTC. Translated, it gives CATSRDLGPRGYEQYF.

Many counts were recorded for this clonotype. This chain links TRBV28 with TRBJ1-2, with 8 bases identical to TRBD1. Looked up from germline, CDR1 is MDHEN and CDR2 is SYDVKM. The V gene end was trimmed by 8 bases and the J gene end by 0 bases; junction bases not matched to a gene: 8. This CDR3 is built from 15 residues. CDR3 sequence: CASGSQGAPNYGYTF. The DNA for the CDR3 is TGTGCCAGCGGATCTCAGGGGGCCCCTAACTATGGCTACACCTTC.

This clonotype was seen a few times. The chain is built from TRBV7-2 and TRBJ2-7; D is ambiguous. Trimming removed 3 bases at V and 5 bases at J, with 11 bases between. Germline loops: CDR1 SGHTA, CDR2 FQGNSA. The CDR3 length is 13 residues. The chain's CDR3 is CASSLPQLDEQYF. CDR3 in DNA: TGTGCCAGCAGCTTGCCCCAGCTCGACGAGCAGTACTTC.

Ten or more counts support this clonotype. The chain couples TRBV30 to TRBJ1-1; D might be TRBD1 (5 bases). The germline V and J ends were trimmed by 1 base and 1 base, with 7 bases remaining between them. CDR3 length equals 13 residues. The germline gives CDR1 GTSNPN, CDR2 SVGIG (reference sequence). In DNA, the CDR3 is TGTGCCTGGAGTGCAGGGTCGAACACTGAAGCTTTCTTT. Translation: CAWSAGSNTEAFF. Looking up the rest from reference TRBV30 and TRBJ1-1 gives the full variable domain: SQTIHQWPATLVQPVGSPLSLECTVEGTSNPNLYWYRQAAGRGLQLLFYSVGIGQISSEVPQNLSASRPQDRQFILSSKKLLLSDSGFYLCAWSAGSNTEAFFGQGTRLTVV.

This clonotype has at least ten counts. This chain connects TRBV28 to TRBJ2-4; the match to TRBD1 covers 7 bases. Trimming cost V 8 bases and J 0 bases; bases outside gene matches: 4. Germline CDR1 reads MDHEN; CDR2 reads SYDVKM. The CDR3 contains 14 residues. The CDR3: CASGTVVAKNIQYF. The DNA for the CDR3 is TGTGCCAGCGGGACAGTTGTAGCCAAAAACATTCAGTACTTC.

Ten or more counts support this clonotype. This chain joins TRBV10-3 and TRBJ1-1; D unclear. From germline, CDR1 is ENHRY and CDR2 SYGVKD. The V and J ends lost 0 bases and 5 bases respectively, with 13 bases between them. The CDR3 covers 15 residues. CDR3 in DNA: TGTGCCATCAGTGAGTCTTCTCCCACCCGTACTGAAGCTTTCTTT. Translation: CAISESSPTRTEAFF.

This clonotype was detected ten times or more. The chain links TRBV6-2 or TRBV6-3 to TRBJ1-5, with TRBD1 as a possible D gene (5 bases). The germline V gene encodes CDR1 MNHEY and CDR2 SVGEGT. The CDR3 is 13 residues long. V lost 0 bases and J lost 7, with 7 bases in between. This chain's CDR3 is CASSYSGAQPQHF. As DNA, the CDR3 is TGTGCCAGCAGTTACTCAGGGGCCCAGCCCCAGCATTTT.

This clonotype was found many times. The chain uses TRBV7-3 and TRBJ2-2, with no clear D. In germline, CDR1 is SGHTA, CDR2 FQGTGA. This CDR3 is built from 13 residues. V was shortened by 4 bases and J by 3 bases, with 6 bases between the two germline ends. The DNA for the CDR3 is TGTGCCAGCAGCTCCAAACACACCGGGGAGCTGTTTTTT. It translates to CASSSKHTGELFF.

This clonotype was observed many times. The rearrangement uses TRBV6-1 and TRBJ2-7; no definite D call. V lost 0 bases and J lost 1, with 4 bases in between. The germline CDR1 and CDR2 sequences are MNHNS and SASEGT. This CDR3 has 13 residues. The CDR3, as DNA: TGTGCCAGCAGTGAAGCAGGGTCCTACGAGCAGTACTTC. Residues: CASSEAGSYEQYF.

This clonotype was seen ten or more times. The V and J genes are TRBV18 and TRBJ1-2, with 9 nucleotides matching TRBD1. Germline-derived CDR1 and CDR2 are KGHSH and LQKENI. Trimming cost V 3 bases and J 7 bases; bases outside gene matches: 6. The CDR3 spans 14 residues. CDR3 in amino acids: CASSPPGQGAGYTF. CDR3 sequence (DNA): TGTGCCAGCTCACCGCCGGGACAGGGCGCTGGCTACACCTTC.

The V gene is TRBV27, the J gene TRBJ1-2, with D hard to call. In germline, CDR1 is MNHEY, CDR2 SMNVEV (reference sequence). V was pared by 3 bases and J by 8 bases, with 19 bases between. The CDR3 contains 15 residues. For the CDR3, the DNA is TGTGCCAGCAGTTTGGGGATGGCATATTGGGAGGGCTACACCTTC. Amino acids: CASSLGMAYWEGYTF.

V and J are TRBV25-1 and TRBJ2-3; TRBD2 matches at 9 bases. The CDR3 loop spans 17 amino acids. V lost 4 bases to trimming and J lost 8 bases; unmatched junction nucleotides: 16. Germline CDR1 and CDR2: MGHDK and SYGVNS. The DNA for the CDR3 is TGTGCCAGCAGTGCAGCCACGGGGACTAGCATTGCGGCTACGCAGTATTTT. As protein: CASSAATGTSIAATQYF.

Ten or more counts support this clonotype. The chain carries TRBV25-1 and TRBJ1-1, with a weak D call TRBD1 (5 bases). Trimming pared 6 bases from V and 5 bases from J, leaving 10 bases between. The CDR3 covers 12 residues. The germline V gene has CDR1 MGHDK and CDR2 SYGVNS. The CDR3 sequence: CASRAGGTEAFF. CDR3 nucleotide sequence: TGTGCCAGCAGGGCGGGGGGTACTGAAGCTTTCTTT. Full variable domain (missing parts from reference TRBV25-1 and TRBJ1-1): EADIYQTPRYLVIGTGKKITLECSQTMGHDKMYWYQQDPGMELHLIHYSYGVNSTEKGDLSSESTVSRIRTEHFPLTLESARPSHTSQYLCASRAGGTEAFFGQGTRLTVV.

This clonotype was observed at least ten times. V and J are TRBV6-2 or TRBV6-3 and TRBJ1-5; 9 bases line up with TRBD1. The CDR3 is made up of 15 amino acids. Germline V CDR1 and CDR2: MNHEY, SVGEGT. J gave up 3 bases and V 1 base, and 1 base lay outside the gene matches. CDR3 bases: TGTGCCAGCAGTTACTGGGACAGGGCCAATCAGCCCCAGCATTTT. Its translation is CASSYWDRANQPQHF.

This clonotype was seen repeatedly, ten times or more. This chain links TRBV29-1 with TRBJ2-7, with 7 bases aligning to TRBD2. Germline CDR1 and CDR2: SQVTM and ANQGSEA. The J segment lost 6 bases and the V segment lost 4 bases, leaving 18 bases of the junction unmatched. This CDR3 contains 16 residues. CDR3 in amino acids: CSVVGGVRGDPLEQYF. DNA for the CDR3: TGCAGCGTTGTGGGGGGGGTAAGGGGCGATCCCCTCGAGCAGTACTTC.

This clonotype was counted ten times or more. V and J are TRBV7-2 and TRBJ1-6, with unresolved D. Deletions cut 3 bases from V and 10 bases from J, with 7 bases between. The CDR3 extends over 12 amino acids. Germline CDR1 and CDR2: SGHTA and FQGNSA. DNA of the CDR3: TGTGCCAGCAGCTTGTCTGGGTCACCCCTCCACTTT. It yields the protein CASSLSGSPLHF.

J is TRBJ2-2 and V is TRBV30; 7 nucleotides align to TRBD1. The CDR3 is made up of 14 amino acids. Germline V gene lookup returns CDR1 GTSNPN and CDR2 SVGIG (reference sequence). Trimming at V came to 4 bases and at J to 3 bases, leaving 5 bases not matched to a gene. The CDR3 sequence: CAWTRTGDTGELFF. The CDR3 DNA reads TGTGCCTGGACCCGGACAGGAGACACCGGGGAGCTGTTTTTT.

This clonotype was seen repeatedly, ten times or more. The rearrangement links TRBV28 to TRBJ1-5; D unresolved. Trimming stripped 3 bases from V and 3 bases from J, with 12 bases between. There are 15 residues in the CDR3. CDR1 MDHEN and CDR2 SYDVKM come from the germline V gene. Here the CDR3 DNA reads TGTGCCAGCAGTTTCCCCCCACATTCCAATCAGCCCCAGCATTTT. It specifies CASSFPPHSNQPQHF. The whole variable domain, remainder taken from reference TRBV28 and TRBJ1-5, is DVKVTQSSRYLVKRTGEKVFLECVQDMDHENMFWYRQDPGLGLRLIYFSYDVKMKEKGDIPEGYSVSREKKERFSLILESASTNQTSMYLCASSFPPHSNQPQHFGDGTRLSIL.

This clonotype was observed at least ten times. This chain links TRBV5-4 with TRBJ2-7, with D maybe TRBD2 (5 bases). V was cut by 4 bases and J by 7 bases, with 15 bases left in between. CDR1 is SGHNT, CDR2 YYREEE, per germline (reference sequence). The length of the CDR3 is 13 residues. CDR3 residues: CASSPVGVSEQYF. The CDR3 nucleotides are TGTGCCAGCAGCCCCGTCGGGGTTTCGGAGCAGTACTTC. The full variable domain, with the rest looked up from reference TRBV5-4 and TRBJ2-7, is ETGVTQSPTHLIKTRGQQVTLRCSSQSGHNTVSWYQQALGQGPQFIFQYYREEENGRGNFPPRFSGLQFPNYSSELNVNALELDDSALYLCASSPVGVSEQYFGPGTRLTVT.